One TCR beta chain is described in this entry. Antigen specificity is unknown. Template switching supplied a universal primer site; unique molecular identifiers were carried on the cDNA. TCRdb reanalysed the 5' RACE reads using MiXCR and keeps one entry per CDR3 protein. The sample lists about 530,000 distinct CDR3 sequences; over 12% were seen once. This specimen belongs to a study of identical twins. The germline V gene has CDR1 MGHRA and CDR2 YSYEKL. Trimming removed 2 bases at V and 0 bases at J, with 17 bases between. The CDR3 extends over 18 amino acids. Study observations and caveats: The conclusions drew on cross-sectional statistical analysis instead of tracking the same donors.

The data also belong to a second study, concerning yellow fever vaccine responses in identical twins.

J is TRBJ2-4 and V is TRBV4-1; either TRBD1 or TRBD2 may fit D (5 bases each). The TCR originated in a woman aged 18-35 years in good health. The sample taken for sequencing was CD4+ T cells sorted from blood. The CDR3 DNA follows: TGCGCCAGCAGCCAAACCGGGGCGCCAGCCCTAGCCAAAAACATTCAGTACTTC. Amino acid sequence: CASSQTGAPALAKNIQYF.